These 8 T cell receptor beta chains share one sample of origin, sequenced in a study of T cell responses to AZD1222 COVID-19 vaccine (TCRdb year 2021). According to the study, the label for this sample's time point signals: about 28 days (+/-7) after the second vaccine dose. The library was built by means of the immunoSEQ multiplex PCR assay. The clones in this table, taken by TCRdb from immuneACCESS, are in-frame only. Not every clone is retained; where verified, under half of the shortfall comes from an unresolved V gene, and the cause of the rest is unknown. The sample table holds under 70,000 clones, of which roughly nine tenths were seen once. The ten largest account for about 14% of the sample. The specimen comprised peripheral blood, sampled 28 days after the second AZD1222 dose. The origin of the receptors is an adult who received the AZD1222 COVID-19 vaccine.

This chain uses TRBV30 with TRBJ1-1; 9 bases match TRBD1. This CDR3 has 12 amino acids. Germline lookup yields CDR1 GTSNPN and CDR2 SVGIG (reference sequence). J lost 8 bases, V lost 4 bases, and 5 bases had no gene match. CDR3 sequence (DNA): TGTGCCTGGACTCGGGGACAGGGAGAAGCTTTCTTT. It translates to CAWTRGQGEAFF.

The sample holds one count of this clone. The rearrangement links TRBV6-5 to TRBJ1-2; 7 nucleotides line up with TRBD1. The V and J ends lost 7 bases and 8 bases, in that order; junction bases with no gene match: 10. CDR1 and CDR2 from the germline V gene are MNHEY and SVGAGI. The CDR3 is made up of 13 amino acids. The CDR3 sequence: CASTINRDSGYTF. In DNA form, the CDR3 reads TGTGCCAGCACCATAAACCGGGACAGCGGCTACACCTTC.

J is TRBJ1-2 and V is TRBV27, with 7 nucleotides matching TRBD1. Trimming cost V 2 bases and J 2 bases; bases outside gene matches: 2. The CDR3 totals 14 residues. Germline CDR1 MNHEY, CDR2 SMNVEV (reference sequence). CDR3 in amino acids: CASSLRGQNYGYTF. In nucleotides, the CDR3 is TGTGCCAGCAGTTTAAGGGGGCAGAACTATGGCTACACCTTC.

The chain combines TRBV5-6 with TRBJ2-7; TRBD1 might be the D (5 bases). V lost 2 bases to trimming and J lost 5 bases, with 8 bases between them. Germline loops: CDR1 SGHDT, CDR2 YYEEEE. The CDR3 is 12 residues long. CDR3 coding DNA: TGTGCCAGCAGCTTTAAGGGGAACGAGCAGTACTTC. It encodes CASSFKGNEQYF.

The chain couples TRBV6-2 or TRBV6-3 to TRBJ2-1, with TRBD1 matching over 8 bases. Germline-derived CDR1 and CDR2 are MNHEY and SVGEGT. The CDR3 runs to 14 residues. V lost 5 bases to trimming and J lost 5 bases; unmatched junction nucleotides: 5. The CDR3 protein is CASSMDRANNEQFF. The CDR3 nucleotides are TGTGCCAGCAGTATGGACAGGGCGAACAATGAGCAGTTCTTC.

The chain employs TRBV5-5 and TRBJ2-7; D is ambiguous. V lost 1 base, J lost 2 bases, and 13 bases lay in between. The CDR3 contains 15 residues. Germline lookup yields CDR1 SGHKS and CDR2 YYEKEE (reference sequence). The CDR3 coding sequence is TGTGCCAGCAGCTTGTCTTGGCCGATGACCTACGAGCAGTACTTC. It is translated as CASSLSWPMTYEQYF.

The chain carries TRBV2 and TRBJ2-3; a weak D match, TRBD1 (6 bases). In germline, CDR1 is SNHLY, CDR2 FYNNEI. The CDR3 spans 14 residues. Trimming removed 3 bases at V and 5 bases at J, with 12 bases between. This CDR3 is CASSEFQGIDTQYF. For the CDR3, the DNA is TGTGCCAGCAGTGAGTTTCAGGGGATAGATACGCAGTATTTT. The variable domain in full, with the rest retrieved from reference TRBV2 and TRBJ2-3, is EPEVTQTPSHQVTQMGQEVILRCVPISNHLYFYWYRQILGQKVEFLVSFYNNEISEKSEIFDDQFSVERPDGSNFTLKIRSTKLEDSAMYFCASSEFQGIDTQYFGPGTRLTVL.

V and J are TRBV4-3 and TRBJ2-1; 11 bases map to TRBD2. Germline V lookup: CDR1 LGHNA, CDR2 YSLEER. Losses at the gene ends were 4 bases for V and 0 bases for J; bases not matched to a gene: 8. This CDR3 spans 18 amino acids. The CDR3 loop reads CASSRFLGTSGSYNEQFF. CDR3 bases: TGCGCCAGCAGCCGGTTCCTCGGGACTAGCGGCTCCTACAATGAGCAGTTCTTC.